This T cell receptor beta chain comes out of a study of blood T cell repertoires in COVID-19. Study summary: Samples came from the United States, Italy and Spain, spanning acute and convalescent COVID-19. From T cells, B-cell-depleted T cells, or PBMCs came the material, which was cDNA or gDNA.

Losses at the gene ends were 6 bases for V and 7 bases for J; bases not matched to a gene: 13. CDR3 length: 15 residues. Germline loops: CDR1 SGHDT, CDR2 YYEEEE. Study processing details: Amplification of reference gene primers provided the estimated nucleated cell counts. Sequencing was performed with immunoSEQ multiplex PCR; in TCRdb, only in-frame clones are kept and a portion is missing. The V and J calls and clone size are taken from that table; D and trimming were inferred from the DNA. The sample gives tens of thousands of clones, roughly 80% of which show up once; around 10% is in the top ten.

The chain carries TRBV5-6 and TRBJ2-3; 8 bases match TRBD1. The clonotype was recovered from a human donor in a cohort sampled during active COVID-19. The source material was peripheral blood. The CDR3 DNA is TGTGCCAGCAACTCCGGGACAGGTTTGCACAATACGCAGTATTTT. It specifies CASNSGTGLHNTQYF.